Below, 28 T cell receptor beta chains from the same sample are listed, as sequenced in a study of blood T cell repertoires in COVID-19. Sequenced by immunoSEQ multiplex PCR; TCRdb stores in-frame clones only, minus some. Of around 50,000 clones in the sample, roughly 84% were seen once. Sequencing was performed on peripheral blood. The origin of the receptors is a human donor in a cohort sampled during active COVID-19.

The CDR3 DNA sequence: TGTGCCAGCAGCCATGACCTGGGGGGGCGGAGCTCCTACAATGAGCAGTTCTTC. Translated: CASSHDLGGRSSYNEQFF. This sequence joins TRBV14 and TRBJ2-1; TRBD2 is a possible D gene (7 bases). V shed 3 bases and J shed 0 bases, with 18 bases lying between them. The V gene's germline CDR1 is SGHDN and CDR2 FVKESK. CDR3 size: 18 residues.

The chain has TRBV29-1 and TRBJ2-7; 7 bases fit TRBD1. Germline V gene sequence: CDR1 SQVTM, CDR2 ANQGSEA. J lost 2 bases, V lost 6 bases, and 10 bases had no gene match. This CDR3 spans 14 amino acids. The DNA for the CDR3 is TGCAGCGTAAAATCCGGGACAGAGGCCTACGAGCAGTACTTC. As protein: CSVKSGTEAYEQYF.

This clone came up once. The chain employs TRBV6-5 and TRBJ1-1, with D hard to call. There are 14 residues in the CDR3. CDR1 is MNHEY and CDR2 is SVGAGI in the germline V gene. Deletions cut 0 bases from V and 5 bases from J, with 10 bases between. For the CDR3, the DNA is TGTGCCAGCAGTTACTCCCGATCGGGAACTGAAGCTTTCTTT. Its protein product is CASSYSRSGTEAFF.

Concerning this clone itself: Other DNA sequences of this sample code for an identical CDR3. The rearrangement uses TRBV5-4 and TRBJ2-2, with 8 bases identical to TRBD2. Germline assignment: CDR1 SGHNT and CDR2 YYREEE (reference sequence). The CDR3 length is 15 residues. Trimming removed 1 base from V and 1 base from J; junction bases left unmatched: 0. CDR3 protein: CASSLLAGNTGELFF. The CDR3 bases are TGTGCCAGCAGCTTGCTAGCGGGGAACACCGGGGAGCTGTTTTTT.

This CDR3 reads CASTLDGTPSGEQFF. The CDR3 DNA sequence: TGCGCCAGCACTTTGGATGGGACTCCAAGTGGTGAGCAGTTCTTC. This chain connects TRBV5-1 to TRBJ2-1, with D perhaps TRBD2 (6 bases). Deletions cut 6 bases from V and 9 bases from J, with 22 bases between. Germline CDR1 and CDR2: SGHRS and YFSETQ. The length of the CDR3 is 15 residues.

The chain couples TRBV18 to TRBJ2-3; 10 nucleotides line up with TRBD2. CDR1 is KGHSH, CDR2 LQKENI, per germline. Unmatched junction bases numbered 5, after V lost 3 bases and J lost 2 bases. This CDR3 comprises 16 residues. This CDR3 reads CASSPMGLATTDTQYF. The CDR3 nucleotides are TGTGCCAGCTCACCGATGGGACTAGCGACCACAGATACGCAGTATTTT.

The chain combines TRBV4-2 with TRBJ1-6; 9 nucleotides match TRBD1. V dropped 1 base and J dropped 10; count of bases not matched to a gene: 5. This CDR3 region has 15 residues. The germline gives CDR1 LGHNA, CDR2 YNFKEQ. The CDR3 loop reads CASSQVWTGESPLHF. CDR3 coding DNA: TGTGCCAGCAGCCAAGTATGGACAGGGGAATCACCCCTCCACTTT.

CDR3 coding DNA: TGTGCCAGCAGCTTCACAGGCTCCCAGGGGGATGAGCAGTTCTTC. This encodes CASSFTGSQGDEQFF. The chain uses TRBV7-9 and TRBJ2-1; 7 bases align to TRBD1. V lost 3 bases to trimming and J lost 8 bases; unmatched junction nucleotides: 10. The CDR3 sequence is 15 residues long. Germline-derived CDR1 and CDR2 are SEHNR and FQNEAQ (reference sequence).

The V call is TRBV14, the J call TRBJ1-4; no reliable D call. From germline, CDR1 is SGHDN and CDR2 FVKESK. The CDR3 loop spans 15 amino acids. Trimming took off 2 bases at V and 4 bases at J, with 11 bases between the two ends. The CDR3 coding sequence is TGTGCCAGCAGCCAAAAGTTGGGCAGTAATGAAAAACTGTTTTTT. This codes for CASSQKLGSNEKLFF. Full variable domain (remainder filled in from reference TRBV14 and TRBJ1-4): EAGVTQFPSHSVIEKGQTVTLRCDPISGHDNLYWYRRVMGKEIKFLLHFVKESKQDESGMPNNRFLAERTGGTYSTLKVQPAELEDSGVYFCASSQKLGSNEKLFFGSGTQLSVL.

This clone occurred once. V usage is TRBV2 and J usage is TRBJ2-2; D unclear. Looked up from germline, CDR1 is SNHLY and CDR2 is FYNNEI. The V gene lost 4 bases and the J gene lost 0 bases, with 9 bases spanning the gap. The CDR3 runs 15 residues. The CDR3 sequence is CASSAASANTGELFF. CDR3 nucleotides: TGTGCCAGCAGTGCCGCCAGCGCGAACACCGGGGAGCTGTTTTTT. Based on the CDR3 plus reference TRBV2 and TRBJ2-2, the full variable domain is EPEVTQTPSHQVTQMGQEVILRCVPISNHLYFYWYRQILGQKVEFLVSFYNNEISEKSEIFDDQFSVERPDGSNFTLKIRSTKLEDSAMYFCASSAASANTGELFFGEGSRLTVL.

This clone was detected only a few times. This chain connects TRBV19 to TRBJ1-1; tentatively, D is TRBD1 (5 bases). The CDR3 consists of 14 residues. Trimming shortened V by 4 bases and J by 2 bases, and 11 bases separated the two germline ends. The germline V gene has CDR1 LNHDA and CDR2 SQIVND (reference sequence). The CDR3 DNA reads TGTGCCAGTAGTACAGGGTGGACCAACACTGAAGCTTTCTTT. Translation: CASSTGWTNTEAFF. Full variable domain (rest looked up from reference TRBV19 and TRBJ1-1): DGGITQSPKYLFRKEGQNVTLSCEQNLNHDAMYWYRQDPGQGLRLIYYSQIVNDFQKGDIAEGYSVSREKKESFPLTVTSAQKNPTAFYLCASSTGWTNTEAFFGQGTRLTVV.

The chain carries TRBV10-2 and TRBJ1-4; 9 nucleotides match TRBD1. The CDR3 is made up of 15 amino acids. Germline V gives CDR1 WSHSY, CDR2 SAAADI. V was pared by 6 bases and J by 1 base, with 3 bases of the junction left unmatched. For the CDR3, the DNA is TGCGCCAGCAGGAGGGACAGGGAAACTAATGAAAAACTGTTTTTT. Translation gives CASRRDRETNEKLFF.

This chain joins TRBV6-1 and TRBJ1-5, with TRBD1 matching over 7 bases. The CDR3 covers 14 residues. Germline V CDR1 and CDR2: MNHNS, SASEGT. Trimming cost V 3 bases and J 7 bases; bases outside gene matches: 6. As DNA, the CDR3 is TGTGCCAGCAGTGAGGAAGGGGGCCTCCAGCCCCAGCATTTT. Its translation: CASSEEGGLQPQHF.

This rearrangement joins TRBV6-2 or TRBV6-3 to TRBJ2-5, with TRBD2 matching over 9 bases. V shed 2 bases and J 1 base; nucleotides not matched to a gene: 8. Germline values: CDR1 MNHEY, CDR2 SVGEGT. This CDR3 spans 17 amino acids. This chain's CDR3 is CASSYPVASGIQETQYF. The CDR3, as DNA: TGTGCCAGCAGTTACCCCGTGGCTAGCGGGATCCAAGAGACCCAGTACTTC.

This chain uses TRBV7-8 with TRBJ2-7; 8 bases map to TRBD2. Trimming cost V 2 bases and J 2 bases; bases outside gene matches: 14. The CDR3 spans 18 residues. Germline V CDR1 and CDR2: SGHVS, FQNEAQ. The CDR3 nucleotides read TGTGCCAGCAGCTTACTTGTCCCCAGCGGGAGTCGGACCTACGAGCAGTACTTC. As protein: CASSLLVPSGSRTYEQYF.

V usage is TRBV5-6 and J usage is TRBJ2-5; D uncertain. The germline gives CDR1 SGHDT, CDR2 YYEEEE. V was trimmed by 0 bases and J by 0 bases, leaving 9 bases between them. The CDR3 spans 15 residues. The CDR3 here is CASSLGLRYQETQYF. The CDR3 DNA sequence: TGTGCCAGCAGCTTGGGACTTAGGTACCAAGAGACCCAGTACTTC.

The chain combines TRBV2 with TRBJ2-1; D not certain. Germline V gene data show CDR1 as SNHLY and CDR2 as FYNNEI. The CDR3 totals 11 residues. V gave up 5 bases and J gave up 10 bases, with 9 bases separating them. CDR3 region: CASSLKAEQFF. The DNA for the CDR3 is TGTGCCAGCAGTTTAAAAGCGGAGCAGTTCTTC.

This chain uses TRBV24-1 with TRBJ2-5; 8 nucleotides agree with TRBD1. The V segment lost 4 bases and the J segment 5 bases; nucleotides outside the gene matches: 14. The CDR3 runs to 17 residues. Germline-derived CDR1 and CDR2 are KGHDR and SFDVKD. The CDR3 protein is CATSDPGQGASRETQYF. The CDR3 region has the DNA TGTGCCACCAGTGACCCCGGGCAGGGGGCGTCTCGGGAGACCCAGTACTTC.

This chain joins TRBV19 and TRBJ2-7; the D gene is possibly TRBD2 (5 bases). Trimming took off 3 bases at V and 2 bases at J, with 11 bases between the two ends. This CDR3 contains 14 residues. Germline V gene sequence: CDR1 LNHDA, CDR2 SQIVND (reference sequence). CDR3 in amino acids: CASSIGVDAYEQYF. The CDR3 coding sequence is TGTGCCAGTAGTATCGGGGTCGACGCCTACGAGCAGTACTTC.

The chain employs TRBV30 and TRBJ2-1, with TRBD2 matching 7 bases. This CDR3 comprises 11 residues. The V gene end was trimmed by 8 bases and the J gene end by 7 bases; junction bases not matched to a gene: 5. The germline gives CDR1 GTSNPN, CDR2 SVGIG (reference sequence). Here the CDR3 DNA reads TGTGCCAGAGGACTAGAGAATGAGCAGTTCTTC. Translation gives CARGLENEQFF.

V and J are TRBV2 and TRBJ2-1, with TRBD2 matching 11 bases. The germline CDR1 and CDR2 sequences are SNHLY and FYNNEI. CDR3 length: 16 residues. Unmatched junction bases numbered 12, after V lost 5 bases and J lost 9 bases. Here the CDR3 reads CASSSGLAGFGGEQFF. DNA of the CDR3: TGTGCCAGCAGTTCCGGACTAGCGGGCTTTGGTGGTGAGCAGTTCTTC.

This clone was picked up a small number of times. The rearrangement links TRBV5-1 to TRBJ2-1, with D perhaps matching TRBD2 (5 bases). The germline V gene encodes CDR1 SGHRS and CDR2 YFSETQ. CDR3 length: 14 residues. Trimming left V 2 bases short and J 4 bases short, with 10 bases between. The CDR3 DNA follows: TGCGCCAGCAGCTTCGGGGTAGGGTACAATGAGCAGTTCTTC. Translating gives CASSFGVGYNEQFF.

This sequence joins TRBV2 and TRBJ1-4; D not resolved. Trimming stripped 6 bases from V and 4 bases from J, with 12 bases between. CDR3 length: 14 amino acids. CDR1 is SNHLY, CDR2 FYNNEI, per germline. The CDR3 reads CASRASGGNEKLFF. CDR3 bases: TGTGCCAGCAGGGCGAGCGGAGGTAATGAAAAACTGTTTTTT.

The V call is TRBV19, the J call TRBJ1-2, with D unresolved. The CDR3 loop spans 14 amino acids. V dropped 7 bases and J dropped 0 bases, with 12 bases sitting between them. Germline CDR1 LNHDA, CDR2 SQIVND (reference sequence). Written as DNA, the CDR3 is TGTGCCAGTACAGGCCAGGCCGCTAACTATGGCTACACCTTC. Protein sequence: CASTGQAANYGYTF. The entire variable domain, with the rest obtained from reference TRBV19 and TRBJ1-2, is as follows: DGGITQSPKYLFRKEGQNVTLSCEQNLNHDAMYWYRQDPGQGLRLIYYSQIVNDFQKGDIAEGYSVSREKKESFPLTVTSAQKNPTAFYLCASTGQAANYGYTFGSGTRLTVV.

V is TRBV24-1 and J is TRBJ2-2, with 8 bases fitting TRBD1. Germline lookup yields CDR1 KGHDR and CDR2 SFDVKD. The CDR3 contains 14 residues. J gave up 7 bases and V 3 bases, and 3 bases lay outside the gene matches. CDR3 residues: CATSDTGGIGELFF. The CDR3 DNA is TGTGCCACCAGTGATACAGGGGGAATCGGGGAGCTGTTTTTT.

This clone was counted a single time. V and J are TRBV5-5 and TRBJ1-4, with TRBD1 as a possible D gene (6 bases). The CDR3 has 14 residues. Germline V gene lookup returns CDR1 SGHKS and CDR2 YYEKEE (reference sequence). Trimming took off 3 bases at V and 8 bases at J, with 14 bases between the two ends. CDR3 nucleotide sequence: TGTGCCAGCAGCTACCGGGACACCGGGGAAAAACTGTTTTTT. Encoded protein: CASSYRDTGEKLFF.

This sequence joins TRBV7-9 and TRBJ1-3; D perhaps matches TRBD1 (5 bases). The germline V gene has CDR1 SEHNR and CDR2 FQNEAQ (reference sequence). There are 15 residues in the CDR3. V lost 1 base, J lost 8 bases, and 15 bases lay in between. CDR3 protein: CASSLDGRAGDTIYF. The CDR3 DNA sequence: TGTGCCAGCAGCTTAGATGGCAGGGCGGGAGACACCATATATTTT.

This clone was seen just once. Here the CDR3 DNA reads TGCAGTGCTAGTTACGGGACTAGCCAAGGCAATGAGCAGTTCTTC. Its translation: CSASYGTSQGNEQFF. The rearrangement joins TRBV20-1 to TRBJ2-1; 9 bases match TRBD2. Germline assignment: CDR1 DFQATT and CDR2 SNEGSKA (reference sequence). V shed 3 bases, J shed 6 bases, and the junction held 9 bases outside the gene matches. The CDR3 has 15 amino acids.